This entry concerns a single T cell receptor (beta chain). Its target is not known. Libraries were prepared by immunoSEQ multiplex PCR; TCRdb keeps only in-frame clonotypes and omits some of them. The data show 200,000 to 250,000 clones, over 80% seen once. From the 120-subject validation cohort, which was separate from the approximately 670-subject first cohort, the donors were drawn. Trimming took off 6 bases at V and 4 bases at J, with 9 bases between the two ends. The CDR3 has 12 amino acids. Germline assignment: CDR1 MNHEY and CDR2 SVGAGI. The data originate from a study of cytomegalovirus exposure and HLA in healthy donors. Findings of the study overall: Researchers counted 150 to 200 TCR beta chains as cytomegalovirus-associated. CMV antigen specificity of three CMV-associated chains was confirmed in vitro.

The receptor's source is a woman in her twenties or thirties in good health and CMV-seropositive. Source material: PBMCs. The rearrangement links TRBV6-5 to TRBJ1-2; D unclear. DNA for the CDR3: TGTGCCAGCAGCCCCGGTATCTATGGCTACACCTTC. The encoded protein is CASSPGIYGYTF.